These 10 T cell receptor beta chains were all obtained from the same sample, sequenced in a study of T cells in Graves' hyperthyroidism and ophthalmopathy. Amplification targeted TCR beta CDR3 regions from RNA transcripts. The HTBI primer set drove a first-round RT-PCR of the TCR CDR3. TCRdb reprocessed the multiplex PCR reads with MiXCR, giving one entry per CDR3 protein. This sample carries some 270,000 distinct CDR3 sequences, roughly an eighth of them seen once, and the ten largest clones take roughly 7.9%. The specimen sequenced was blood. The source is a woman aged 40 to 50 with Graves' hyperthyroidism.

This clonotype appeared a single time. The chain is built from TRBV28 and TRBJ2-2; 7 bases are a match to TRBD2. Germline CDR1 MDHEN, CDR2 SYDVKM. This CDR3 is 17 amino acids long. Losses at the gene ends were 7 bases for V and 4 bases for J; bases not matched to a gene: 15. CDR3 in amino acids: CASKPSGGSEVTGELFF. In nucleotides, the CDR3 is TGTGCCAGCAAACCCTCTGGCGGGAGTGAGGTCACCGGGGAGCTGTTTTTT.

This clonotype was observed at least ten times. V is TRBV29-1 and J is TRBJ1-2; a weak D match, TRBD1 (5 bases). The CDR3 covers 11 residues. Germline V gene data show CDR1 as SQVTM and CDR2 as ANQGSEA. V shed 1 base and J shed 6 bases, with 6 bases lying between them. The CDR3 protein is CSVEVRDGYTF. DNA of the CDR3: TGCAGCGTTGAAGTCAGGGATGGCTACACCTTC. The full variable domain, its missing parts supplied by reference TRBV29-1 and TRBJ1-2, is SAVISQKPSRDICQRGTSLTIQCQVDSQVTMMFWYRQQPGQSLTLIATANQGSEATYESGFVIDKFPISRPNLTFSTLTVSNMSPEDSSIYLCSVEVRDGYTFGSGTRLTVV.

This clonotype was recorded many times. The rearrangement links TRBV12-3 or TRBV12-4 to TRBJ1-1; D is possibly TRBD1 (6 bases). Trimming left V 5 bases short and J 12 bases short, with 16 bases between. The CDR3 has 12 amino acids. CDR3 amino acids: CASSTGGSWPFF. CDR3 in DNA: TGTGCCAGCAGTACGGGGGGCTCCTGGCCTTTCTTT.

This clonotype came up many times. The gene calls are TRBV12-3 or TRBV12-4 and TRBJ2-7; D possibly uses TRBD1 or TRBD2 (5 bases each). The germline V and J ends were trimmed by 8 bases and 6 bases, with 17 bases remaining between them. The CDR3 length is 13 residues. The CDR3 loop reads CASSLGGVTEQYF. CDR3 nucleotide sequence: TGTGCCAGCTCCCTTGGGGGAGTAACCGAGCAGTACTTC.

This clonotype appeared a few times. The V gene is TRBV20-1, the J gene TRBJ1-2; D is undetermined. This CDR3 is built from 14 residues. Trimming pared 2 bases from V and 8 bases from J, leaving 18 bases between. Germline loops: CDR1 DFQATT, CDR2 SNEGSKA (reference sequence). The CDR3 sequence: CSARKRFFSDGYTF. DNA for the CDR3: TGCAGTGCTAGAAAGAGGTTCTTCTCAGACGGCTACACCTTC.

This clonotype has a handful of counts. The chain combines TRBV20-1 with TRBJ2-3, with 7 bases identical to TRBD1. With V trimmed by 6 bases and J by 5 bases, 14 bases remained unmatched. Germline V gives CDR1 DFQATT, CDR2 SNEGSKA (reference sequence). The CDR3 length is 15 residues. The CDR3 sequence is CSARIRGHRGDTQYF. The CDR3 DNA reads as TGCAGTGCCCGGATAAGGGGTCACAGGGGAGATACGCAGTATTTT.

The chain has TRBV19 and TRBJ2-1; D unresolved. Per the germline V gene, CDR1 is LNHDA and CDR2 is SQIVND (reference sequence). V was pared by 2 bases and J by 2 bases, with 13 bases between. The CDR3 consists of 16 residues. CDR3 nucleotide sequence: TGTGCCAGTAGTATACATGGATCTGAGACCTACAATGAGCAGTTCTTC. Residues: CASSIHGSETYNEQFF.

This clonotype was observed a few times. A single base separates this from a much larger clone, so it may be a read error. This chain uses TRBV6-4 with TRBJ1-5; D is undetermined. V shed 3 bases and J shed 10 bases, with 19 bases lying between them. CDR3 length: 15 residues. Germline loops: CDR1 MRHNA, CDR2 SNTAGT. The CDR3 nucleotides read TGTGCCAGCAGTGAATCGGCCCAATCTTCTGGTCCCCAGCATTTT. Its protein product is CASSESAQSSGPQHF.

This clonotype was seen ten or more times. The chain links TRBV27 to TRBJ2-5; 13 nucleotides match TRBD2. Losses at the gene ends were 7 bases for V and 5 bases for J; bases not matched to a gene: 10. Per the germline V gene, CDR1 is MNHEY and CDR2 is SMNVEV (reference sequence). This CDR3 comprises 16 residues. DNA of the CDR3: TGTGCCAGCATGCGACTAGCGGGAGGCCCAGGGGAGACCCAGTACTTC. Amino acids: CASMRLAGGPGETQYF.

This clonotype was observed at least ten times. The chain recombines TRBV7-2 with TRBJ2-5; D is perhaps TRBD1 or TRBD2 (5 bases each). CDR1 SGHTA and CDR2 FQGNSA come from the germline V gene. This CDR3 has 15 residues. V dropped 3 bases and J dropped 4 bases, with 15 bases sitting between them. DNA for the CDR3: TGTGCCAGCAGCTTCGGGTTTATGAGGGGAGAGACCCAGTACTTC. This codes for CASSFGFMRGETQYF.